Shown below are 32 T cell receptor beta chains from a single sample sequenced in a study of early T cells in non-severe SARS-CoV-2 infection. TCRdb independently ran MiXCR on the 5' RACE reads; one entry per CDR3 protein. The table lists about 30,000 distinct CDR3 sequences, approximately 5.2% of them singletons, with around 13% in the top ten. Sequenced: whole blood. Every receptor here comes from an adult who was a healthcare worker with PCR-confirmed SARS-CoV-2 infection or an uninfected control (not recorded which).

This clonotype showed up many times. The chain joins TRBV7-9 to TRBJ2-7, with unresolved D. Germline V CDR1 and CDR2: SEHNR, FQNEAQ (reference sequence). The CDR3 extends over 13 amino acids. Trimming shortened V by 7 bases and J by 2 bases, and 12 bases separated the two germline ends. CDR3 sequence reads: CASTAGRAYEQYF. The DNA of the CDR3 is TGTGCCAGCACGGCAGGTCGTGCCTACGAGCAGTACTTC.

This clonotype has a handful of counts. The CDR3 coding sequence is TGTGCCAGCAGTCCGTCCCCACCCTACGAGCAGTACTTC. Translated: CASSPSPPYEQYF. V is TRBV27 and J is TRBJ2-7; unclear D gene. Germline CDR1 is MNHEY and CDR2 is SMNVEV (reference sequence). V lost 5 bases and J 2 bases, leaving 10 bases between the germline ends. This CDR3 is 13 amino acids long.

This clonotype was recorded many times. The genes are TRBV4-1 and TRBJ1-1, with TRBD1 matching 9 bases. The germline V gene encodes CDR1 MGHRA and CDR2 YSYEKL. The CDR3 runs 15 residues. Germline trimming cut 2 bases from V and 5 bases from J; bases unmatched to any gene: 6. The CDR3 reads CASSQLQGARTEAFF. For the CDR3, the DNA is TGCGCCAGCAGCCAATTACAGGGGGCGAGGACTGAAGCTTTCTTT.

The chain couples TRBV11-2 to TRBJ2-3; TRBD2 matches at 14 bases. CDR1 and CDR2 from the germline V gene are SGHAT and FQNNGV. The CDR3 consists of 17 residues. Trimming took 5 bases from V and 2 from J; bases not matched to a gene: 6. This chain's CDR3 is CASSLGLAGVSTDTQYF. The CDR3 DNA reads TGTGCCAGCAGCCTGGGACTAGCGGGGGTGTCCACAGATACGCAGTATTTT.

This clonotype was seen ten or more times. V is TRBV6-2 or TRBV6-3 and J is TRBJ2-1, with no clear D. The CDR3 extends over 14 amino acids. V was clipped by 7 bases and J by 5 bases, with 15 bases between them. Germline CDR1 MNHEY, CDR2 SVGEGT. CDR3 in amino acids: CASTQPDGHNEQFF. CDR3 DNA: TGTGCCAGCACCCAACCTGACGGCCACAATGAGCAGTTCTTC.

The rearrangement links TRBV5-4 to TRBJ1-1, with D possibly TRBD1 on 6 matching bases. CDR1 and CDR2 from the germline V gene are SGHNT and YYREEE (reference sequence). The V and J ends lost 2 bases and 1 base respectively, with 12 bases between them. CDR3 size: 15 residues. The chain's CDR3 is CASSFGGGANTEAFF. CDR3 coding DNA: TGTGCCAGCAGCTTTGGCGGGGGGGCGAACACTGAAGCTTTCTTT. Combining the CDR3 with reference TRBV5-4 and TRBJ1-1 gives the whole variable domain ETGVTQSPTHLIKTRGQQVTLRCSSQSGHNTVSWYQQALGQGPQFIFQYYREEENGRGNFPPRFSGLQFPNYSSELNVNALELDDSALYLCASSFGGGANTEAFFGQGTRLTVV.

This clonotype was found many times. V and J are TRBV6-6 and TRBJ2-1; D tentatively fits TRBD1 or TRBD2 (5 bases each). Germline CDR1 reads MNHNY; CDR2 reads SVGAGI (reference sequence). Trimming stripped 7 bases from V and 1 base from J, with 8 bases between. The CDR3 loop spans 13 amino acids. The DNA of the CDR3 is TGTGCCAGCAATGAGGGGTCCTACAATGAGCAGTTCTTC. This encodes CASNEGSYNEQFF.

This clonotype was counted at least ten times. The genes are TRBV9 and TRBJ1-5, with D perhaps TRBD1 (6 bases). CDR3 size: 13 residues. Germline V CDR1 and CDR2: SGDLS, YYNGEE. The ends were cut back, 4 bases at V and 2 bases at J, with 7 bases in the middle. CDR3 sequence reads: CASSPGGNQPQHF. The DNA for the CDR3 is TGTGCCAGCAGCCCAGGGGGCAATCAGCCCCAGCATTTT.

As regards this clonotype: A much bigger clone sits one base away, suggesting this may be a read error. This rearrangement joins TRBV6-5 to TRBJ2-3, with 9 nucleotides matching TRBD1. The V gene end was trimmed by 7 bases and the J gene end by 4 bases; junction bases not matched to a gene: 9. The length of the CDR3 is 15 residues. Germline CDR1 MNHEY, CDR2 SVGAGI. In nucleotides, the CDR3 is TGTGCCAGCACTCCGGACAGGGGTGTGGCAGATACGCAGTATTTT. Encoded protein: CASTPDRGVADTQYF.

This clonotype came up many times. V is TRBV7-8 and J is TRBJ2-5; D is tentatively TRBD1 or TRBD2 (5 bases each). The germline V gene has CDR1 SGHVS and CDR2 FQNEAQ. Trimming stripped 3 bases from V and 4 bases from J, with 6 bases between. The CDR3 is 12 amino acids. DNA for the CDR3: TGTGCCAGCAGCTTTGGGGGAGAGACCCAGTACTTC. It encodes CASSFGGETQYF.

The rearrangement links TRBV20-1 to TRBJ2-5, with a tentative D call TRBD2 (6 bases). V lost 3 bases and J lost 7, with 12 bases in between. The CDR3 runs to 12 residues. Germline V CDR1 and CDR2: DFQATT, SNEGSKA (reference sequence). CDR3 protein: CSARRLEATQYF. CDR3 DNA: TGCAGTGCTAGGCGACTAGAGGCGACCCAGTACTTC.

The chain links TRBV6-2 or TRBV6-3 to TRBJ2-2; D perhaps matches TRBD1 (5 bases). Germline V gene lookup returns CDR1 MNHEY and CDR2 SVGEGT. The CDR3 spans 15 residues. V was cut by 8 bases and J by 7 bases, with 20 bases left in between. The CDR3 DNA reads as TGTGCCAGCGGTATTCACAGGAAATCAGGCGGGGAGCTGTTTTTT. Protein: CASGIHRKSGGELFF.

This clonotype was seen many times. The rearrangement links TRBV5-1 to TRBJ2-1, with 11 bases matching TRBD2. V lost 0 bases, J lost 4 bases, and 6 bases stayed unmatched. CDR1 is SGHRS and CDR2 is YFSETQ in the germline V gene. The CDR3 has 17 amino acids. The DNA of the CDR3 is TGCGCCAGCAGCTTGGTGTCTAGCGGGGGGATTTACAATGAGCAGTTCTTC. Translated: CASSLVSSGGIYNEQFF.

This clonotype was recorded at least ten times. The rearrangement joins TRBV11-2 to TRBJ2-1; tentative D call: TRBD1 (5 bases). The germline V gene has CDR1 SGHAT and CDR2 FQNNGV. The CDR3 extends over 14 amino acids. V lost 5 bases and J 4 bases, leaving 12 bases between the germline ends. The CDR3 here is CASSNRSGYNEQFF. CDR3 bases: TGTGCCAGCAGCAACAGGTCGGGTTACAATGAGCAGTTCTTC.

This clonotype was picked up many times. V is TRBV7-6 and J is TRBJ1-2, with D unresolved. Germline-derived CDR1 and CDR2 are SGHVS and FNYEAQ. The CDR3 is 13 residues long. Between the trimmed V and J ends, which lost 6 bases and 8 bases, there was a span of 16 bases. The DNA for the CDR3 is TGTGCCAGCAGTTATAAGAAGGGCCAGGGCTACACCTTC. Translation: CASSYKKGQGYTF. The whole variable domain, remainder taken from reference TRBV7-6 and TRBJ1-2, is GAGVSQSPRYKVTKRGQDVALRCDPISGHVSLYWYRQALGQGPEFLTYFNYEAQQDKSGLPNDRFSAERPEGSISTLTIQRTEQRDSAMYRCASSYKKGQGYTFGSGTRLTVV.

The sample holds many counts of this clonotype. The genes are TRBV12-3 or TRBV12-4 and TRBJ1-1, with TRBD1 matching 11 bases. V shed 5 bases, J shed 3 bases, and the junction held 8 bases outside the gene matches. The CDR3 sequence is 16 residues long. In DNA form, the CDR3 reads TGTGCCAGCAGTCCCGGACAGGGGGCTGGGGACACTGAAGCTTTCTTT. Its protein is CASSPGQGAGDTEAFF.

Only one count was recorded for this clonotype. This chain connects TRBV2 to TRBJ2-3, with D perhaps matching TRBD1 (6 bases). Germline lookup yields CDR1 SNHLY and CDR2 FYNNEI. This CDR3 comprises 13 residues. V was shortened by 3 bases and J by 6 bases, with 10 bases between the two germline ends. CDR3 loop: CASSEAGDDTQYF. The DNA for the CDR3 is TGTGCCAGCAGTGAGGCAGGGGATGATACGCAGTATTTT.

The chain combines TRBV20-1 with TRBJ2-5, with D perhaps TRBD1 (5 bases). Per the germline V gene, CDR1 is DFQATT and CDR2 is SNEGSKA (reference sequence). This CDR3 has 13 amino acids. V lost 3 bases to trimming and J lost 0 bases, with 8 bases between them. DNA for the CDR3: TGCAGTGCTAGGCGACAGCACCAAGAGACCCAGTACTTC. Its protein product is CSARRQHQETQYF.

This clonotype has a count of ten or more. The chain employs TRBV6-5 and TRBJ2-1, with 11 bases that match TRBD2. This CDR3 region has 13 residues. In germline, CDR1 is MNHEY, CDR2 SVGAGI. J lost 7 bases, V lost 8 bases, and 4 bases had no gene match. The CDR3 DNA is TGTGCCAGCCAGGGACTAGCGGAAAATGAGCAGTTCTTC. This translates into CASQGLAENEQFF.

This rearrangement joins TRBV5-4 to TRBJ1-6; maybe TRBD1 (5 bases). Trimming stripped 0 bases from V and 7 bases from J, with 17 bases between. From germline, CDR1 is SGHNT and CDR2 YYREEE (reference sequence). The length of the CDR3 is 17 residues. Here the CDR3 DNA reads TGTGCCAGCAGCTTGGGAAGGGGCGCAAGTCAGAATTCACCCCTCCACTTT. This sequence encodes CASSLGRGASQNSPLHF.

This clonotype came up many times. This chain joins TRBV18 and TRBJ1-4, with TRBD1 identical over 10 bases. The CDR3 is made up of 14 amino acids. With 3 bases clipped from V and 6 bases from J, the junction kept 1 base outside the gene matches. CDR1 and CDR2 from the germline V gene are KGHSH and LQKENI. The DNA of the CDR3 is TGTGCCAGCTCACCCGGGACAGGGGATGAAAAACTGTTTTTT. It translates to CASSPGTGDEKLFF. Using reference TRBV18 and TRBJ1-4 for the parts outside the CDR3, the full variable domain is NAGVMQNPRHLVRRRGQEARLRCSPMKGHSHVYWYRQLPEEGLKFMVYLQKENIIDESGMPKERFSAEFPKEGPSILRIQQVVRGDSAAYFCASSPGTGDEKLFFGSGTQLSVL.

This clonotype was observed many times. This chain uses TRBV3-1 with TRBJ1-1; 7 bases align to TRBD1. CDR1 is LGHDT, CDR2 YNNKEL, per germline (reference sequence). Germline trimming cut 4 bases from V and 7 bases from J; bases unmatched to any gene: 9. The CDR3 is 14 amino acids. The CDR3 DNA reads as TGTGCCAGCAGCCGACCCGACAGGGAAGGTGAAGCTTTCTTT. It encodes CASSRPDREGEAFF. The full variable domain, its missing parts supplied by reference TRBV3-1 and TRBJ1-1, is DTAVSQTPKYLVTQMGNDKSIKCEQNLGHDTMYWYKQDSKKFLKIMFSYNNKELIINETVPNRFSPKSPDKAHLNLHINSLELGDSAVYFCASSRPDREGEAFFGQGTRLTVV.

In this sample, this clonotype turned up many times. The chain recombines TRBV27 with TRBJ1-2, with 9 bases identical to TRBD1. CDR1 and CDR2 from the germline V gene are MNHEY and SMNVEV (reference sequence). V shed 6 bases, J shed 4 bases, and the junction held 6 bases outside the gene matches. This CDR3 is built from 14 residues. As DNA, the CDR3 is TGTGCCAGCAGGATCGGGACAGGGCTCTATGGCTACACCTTC. Translation gives CASRIGTGLYGYTF.

This clonotype came up many times. The chain links TRBV28 to TRBJ1-2, with D possibly matching TRBD1 (5 bases). With 5 bases removed from V and 7 bases from J, the gap between germline ends came to 20 bases. Germline lookup yields CDR1 MDHEN and CDR2 SYDVKM. CDR3 size: 15 residues. The CDR3, as DNA: TGTGCCAGCAGTCCAACTCAGGGAGGTAAAGGTGGCTACACCTTC. Amino acids: CASSPTQGGKGGYTF.

This clonotype was seen at least ten times. V usage is TRBV29-1 and J usage is TRBJ2-3; 8 nucleotides match TRBD1. The ends lost 8 bases at V and 1 base at J; junction bases unmatched: 11. The CDR3 consists of 15 residues. Germline V gene lookup returns CDR1 SQVTM and CDR2 ANQGSEA. As DNA, the CDR3 is TGCAGCACCTCATCAGGGGGCGTCGGCACAGATACGCAGTATTTT. Translated: CSTSSGGVGTDTQYF.

This clonotype was seen at least ten times. The J gene is TRBJ1-5, the V gene TRBV11-2; 7 bases agree with TRBD1. Germline V gives CDR1 SGHAT, CDR2 FQNNGV. The trim removed 3 bases at V and 6 bases at J, leaving 2 bases unmatched. This CDR3 is built from 13 residues. The CDR3 spells CASSFDRAQPQHF. CDR3 bases: TGTGCCAGCAGCTTCGACAGGGCTCAGCCCCAGCATTTT.

There are a few counts of this clonotype. The genes are TRBV20-1 and TRBJ1-3, with 7 positions matching TRBD1. The CDR3 sequence is 14 residues long. With 6 bases clipped from V and 0 bases from J, the junction kept 5 bases outside the gene matches. Germline V gene sequence: CDR1 DFQATT, CDR2 SNEGSKA (reference sequence). The CDR3 loop reads CSATDRSSGNTIYF. As DNA, the CDR3 is TGCAGTGCCACGGACAGGAGCTCTGGAAACACCATATATTTT.

Ten or more counts support this clonotype. This sequence joins TRBV5-1 and TRBJ2-1; 11 bases map to TRBD2. The length of the CDR3 is 15 residues. V trimming: 0 bases; J trimming: 9 bases; junction bases outside the gene matches: 5. CDR1 and CDR2 (germline): SGHRS, YFSETQ. The CDR3 bases are TGCGCCAGCAGCTTGGCCAGCCTAGCGGGGGGTGAGCAGTTCTTC. Translated, it gives CASSLASLAGGEQFF.

This clonotype showed up many times. The V and J genes are TRBV20-1 and TRBJ2-3, with TRBD2 identical over 16 bases. The CDR3 is made up of 17 amino acids. With 6 bases clipped from V and 4 bases from J, the junction kept 10 bases outside the gene matches. Germline loops: CDR1 DFQATT, CDR2 SNEGSKA (reference sequence). DNA of the CDR3: TGCAGTGCATCCGGGACTAGCGGGGGGGCCACAGCAGATACGCAGTATTTT. This sequence encodes CSASGTSGGATADTQYF.

By sample fraction, this clonotype is medium-sized. The V call is TRBV12-3 or TRBV12-4, the J call TRBJ1-1; D might be TRBD1 (5 bases). This CDR3 is built from 13 residues. The V gene lost 3 bases and the J gene lost 1 base, with 6 bases spanning the gap. The CDR3 DNA is TGTGCCAGCAGTTTGGGACCGAACACTGAAGCTTTCTTT. Translated, it gives CASSLGPNTEAFF.

This clonotype was seen at least ten times. The J gene is TRBJ1-2, the V gene TRBV25-1; 10 nucleotides align to TRBD1. The V and J ends lost 3 bases and 4 bases, in that order; junction bases with no gene match: 14. Germline V gene sequence: CDR1 MGHDK, CDR2 SYGVNS. This CDR3 contains 18 residues. CDR3 nucleotide sequence: TGTGCCAGCAGTGAGGGTCCGGGACAGGGGTTTAATACCTATGGCTACACCTTC. This gives the protein CASSEGPGQGFNTYGYTF.

This clonotype was seen many times. The chain uses TRBV7-2 and TRBJ1-5; TRBD1 matches at 8 bases. Germline V gene lookup returns CDR1 SGHTA and CDR2 FQGNSA. J was trimmed by 5 bases and V by 8 bases; bases with no gene match: 5. The CDR3 loop spans 13 amino acids. CDR3 sequence reads: CASGYRGDQPQHF. The DNA of the CDR3 is TGTGCCAGCGGATACAGGGGGGATCAGCCCCAGCATTTT.